This TCR beta chain was identified in a study of human T cells and chemical hapten exposure. This clonotype has a count of ten or more. Sample time point: patch test 1, 2 weeks after DPC sensitization. Treatment of the sample: therapeutic diphenylcyclopropenone sensitization with weekly scalp DPC. From the RACE reads, TCRdb called clonotypes with MiXCR, one entry per CDR3 protein. The table records around 120,000 distinct CDR3 sequences, roughly 15% of them present only once. V gave up 3 bases and J gave up 5 bases, with 8 bases separating them. Germline V gene lookup returns CDR1 SGHTA and CDR2 FQGTGA. The CDR3 totals 13 residues.

The source was whole blood, collected in connection with sensitization to the hapten diphenylcyclopropenone (DPC). The source is a man in his late teens or twenties with alopecia areata. Some clones in this sample may be carry-over from other donors' samples. The rearrangement uses TRBV7-3 and TRBJ1-5, with no clear D. The CDR3 nucleotides are TGTGCCAGCAGCTTCAGGTTCGATCAGCCCCAGCATTTT. Amino acids: CASSFRFDQPQHF.